The clone carrying this TCR beta chain came up a few times. This entry comes from a study of blood T cell repertoires in COVID-19. The ends lost 1 base at V and 5 bases at J; junction bases unmatched: 15. The CDR3 runs 18 residues. Germline V CDR1 and CDR2: MGHRA, YSYEKL. This table comes from immunoSEQ multiplex PCR, and its TCRdb copy is limited to in-frame clones, with some not included. The sample carries 100,000 to 130,000 clones, 70% to 85% recorded once. The chain employs TRBV4-1 and TRBJ1-1; 8 bases line up with TRBD1. Sequenced material: peripheral blood. This TCR came from a woman in her thirties or forties with acute or convalescent COVID-19. Here the CDR3 DNA reads TGCGCCAGCAGCCAAGCGGGGGGCGGGCGGACAGGGAGGACTGAAGCTTTCTTT. Translated: CASSQAGGGRTGRTEAFF.